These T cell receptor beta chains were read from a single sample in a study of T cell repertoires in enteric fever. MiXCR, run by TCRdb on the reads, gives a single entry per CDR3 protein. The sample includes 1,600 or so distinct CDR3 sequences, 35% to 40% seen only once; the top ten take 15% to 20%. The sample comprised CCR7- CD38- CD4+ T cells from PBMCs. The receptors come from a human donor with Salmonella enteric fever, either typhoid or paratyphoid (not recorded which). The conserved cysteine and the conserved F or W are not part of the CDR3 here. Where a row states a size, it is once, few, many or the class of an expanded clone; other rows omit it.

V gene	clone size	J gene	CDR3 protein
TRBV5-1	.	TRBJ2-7	ASSHAGEQY
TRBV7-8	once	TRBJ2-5	ASSLGSGGETQY
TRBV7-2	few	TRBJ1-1	ASGGYTEAF
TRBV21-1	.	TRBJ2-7	ASSTSGVIS
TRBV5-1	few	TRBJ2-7	ASSLEGIEQY
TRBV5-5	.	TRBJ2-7	ASSRPGQLPEQY
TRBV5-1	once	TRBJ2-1	ASSLDGANNEQF
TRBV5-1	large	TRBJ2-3	ASSLRTSGRADTQY
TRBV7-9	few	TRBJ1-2	ASRPITPRDSYGYT
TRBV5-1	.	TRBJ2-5	ASSSAATAQETQY
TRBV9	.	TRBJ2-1	ASSFGETYNEQF
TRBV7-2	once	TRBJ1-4	ASSLDRDDTEKLF
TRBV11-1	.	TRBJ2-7	ASSDRGPYEQY